The present entry profiles one TCR beta chain with its context. These data belong to a study of Graves' ophthalmopathy and Graves' hyperthyroidism. Amplification of the TCR beta CDR3 regions used RNA transcripts (as template). Second-round multiplex PCR came after first-round RT-PCR with HTBI primers. TCRdb recomputed calls from the multiplex PCR reads with MiXCR, one row per CDR3 protein. Among roughly 400,000 distinct CDR3 sequences listed, about a sixth were seen once. V was trimmed by 0 bases and J by 2 bases, leaving 17 bases between them. Germline CDR1 reads LGHNA; CDR2 reads YNFKEQ. This CDR3 comprises 18 residues.

The chain has TRBV4-2 and TRBJ1-5; tentatively, D is TRBD1 (5 bases). The clonotype originates from an adult woman with stable Graves' hyperthyroidism. The sequenced sample was peripheral blood. CDR3 sequence reads: CASSQDPWGPDGNQPQHF. The DNA of the CDR3 is TGTGCCAGCAGCCAAGACCCTTGGGGACCTGACGGCAATCAGCCCCAGCATTTT.